Presented here are 15 T cell receptor beta chains from one specimen sequenced in a study of blood T cell repertoires in COVID-19. Data came from immunoSEQ multiplex PCR; TCRdb stores just in-frame clones and leaves some out. The sample consists of fewer than 350,000 clones, approximately 81% of them appearing once. Material for sequencing was peripheral blood. These TCRs come from a woman aged 55-70 years with active or convalescent COVID-19.

This rearrangement joins TRBV27 to TRBJ2-7, with D perhaps matching TRBD2 (5 bases). This CDR3 is built from 16 residues. Germline V gene sequence: CDR1 MNHEY, CDR2 SMNVEV (reference sequence). Trimming took off 6 bases at V and 2 bases at J, with 20 bases between the two ends. This CDR3 reads CASRPTFFDGTYEQYF. The CDR3 DNA reads TGTGCCAGCAGACCTACCTTTTTTGACGGGACCTACGAGCAGTACTTC.

The rearrangement uses TRBV5-6 and TRBJ1-1, with 8 bases aligning to TRBD1. V trimming: 0 bases; J trimming: 4 bases; junction bases outside the gene matches: 5. Germline V gene data show CDR1 as SGHDT and CDR2 as YYEEEE. The CDR3 extends over 15 amino acids. CDR3 sequence: CASSLVDRDVTEAFF. The DNA for the CDR3 is TGTGCCAGCAGCTTGGTGGACAGGGATGTCACTGAAGCTTTCTTT.

This rearrangement joins TRBV6-5 to TRBJ1-1, with 9 bases matching TRBD1. Germline lookup yields CDR1 MNHEY and CDR2 SVGAGI. This CDR3 spans 14 amino acids. The V and J ends lost 6 bases and 5 bases, in that order; junction bases with no gene match: 7. Written as DNA, the CDR3 is TGTGCCAGCAGCCGGGACAGGGTGGGTACTGAAGCTTTCTTT. Protein product: CASSRDRVGTEAFF.

The chain employs TRBV6-5 and TRBJ1-2; tentative D call: TRBD1 (6 bases). V was clipped by 7 bases and J by 6 bases, with 18 bases between them. The CDR3 length is 14 residues. CDR1 is MNHEY, CDR2 SVGAGI, per germline. The CDR3 region has the DNA TGTGCCAGCAAGATAAGGGGGAACCAGGATGGCTACACCTTC. Protein sequence: CASKIRGNQDGYTF.

The V and J genes are TRBV4-1 and TRBJ2-1, with 7 bases that match TRBD1. After removal of 0 bases from V and 2 bases from J, the junction contained 7 bases not matched to a gene. Per the germline V gene, CDR1 is MGHRA and CDR2 is YSYEKL. The CDR3 consists of 17 residues. The CDR3 protein is CASSQDPETGTYNEQFF. The CDR3, as DNA: TGCGCCAGCAGCCAAGATCCCGAGACAGGGACCTACAATGAGCAGTTCTTC.

The chain has TRBV5-1 and TRBJ2-1, with 8 bases aligning to TRBD2. Trimming took 3 bases from V and 6 from J; bases not matched to a gene: 11. This CDR3 spans 16 amino acids. Germline V gives CDR1 SGHRS, CDR2 YFSETQ. Here the CDR3 reads CASSSVKAGGLNEQFF. In nucleotides, the CDR3 is TGCGCCAGCAGCTCCGTTAAGGCGGGGGGCCTCAATGAGCAGTTCTTC. The full variable domain, rest sourced from reference TRBV5-1 and TRBJ2-1, is KAGVTQTPRYLIKTRGQQVTLSCSPISGHRSVSWYQQTPGQGLQFLFEYFSETQRNKGNFPGRFSGRQFSNSRSEMNVSTLELGDSALYLCASSSVKAGGLNEQFFGPGTRLTVL.

The V and J genes are TRBV4-1 and TRBJ2-6, with 7 positions matching TRBD1. Germline V gene sequence: CDR1 MGHRA, CDR2 YSYEKL. The CDR3 length is 17 residues. V was clipped by 4 bases and J by 0 bases; unmatched bases: 6. The chain's CDR3 is CASSRTGTVSGANVLTF. The CDR3 DNA follows: TGCGCCAGCAGCCGAACCGGGACAGTCTCTGGGGCCAACGTCCTGACTTTC.

This clone showed up just once. The rearrangement joins TRBV12-5 to TRBJ1-2; D is possibly TRBD1 (5 bases). Between the trimmed V and J ends, which lost 4 bases and 4 bases, there was a span of 13 bases. Germline V gene data show CDR1 as LGHNT and CDR2 as FRNRAP. This CDR3 is 14 amino acids long. The CDR3 loop reads CASGSMGGLYGYTF. For the CDR3, the DNA is TGTGCTAGTGGTTCAATGGGGGGACTCTATGGCTACACCTTC.

V usage is TRBV6-5 and J usage is TRBJ2-7, with 7 bases identical to TRBD1. CDR1 is MNHEY and CDR2 is SVGAGI in the germline V gene. V gave up 2 bases and J gave up 4 bases; unmatched junction bases: 5. The CDR3 consists of 14 residues. This chain's CDR3 is CASSYDRALYEQYF. DNA for the CDR3: TGTGCCAGCAGTTACGACAGGGCACTTTACGAGCAGTACTTC.

The chain recombines TRBV4-1 with TRBJ2-5; 10 bases agree with TRBD1. From germline, CDR1 is MGHRA and CDR2 YSYEKL. CDR3 size: 16 residues. V gave up 5 bases and J gave up 5 bases; unmatched junction bases: 11. CDR3 nucleotide sequence: TGCGCCAGCAGCACCCGCGCGTGGACAGGGGGGGAGACCCAGTACTTC. As protein: CASSTRAWTGGETQYF.

The V gene is TRBV28, the J gene TRBJ1-6; 9 bases map to TRBD1. The CDR3 runs to 14 residues. Trimming cost V 8 bases and J 7 bases; bases outside gene matches: 6. Germline assignment: CDR1 MDHEN and CDR2 SYDVKM. As DNA, the CDR3 is TGTGCCAGCTCAACAGGGGGCGAGAATTCACCCCTCCACTTT. Translating it yields CASSTGGENSPLHF. Complete variable domain (other parts from reference TRBV28 and TRBJ1-6): DVKVTQSSRYLVKRTGEKVFLECVQDMDHENMFWYRQDPGLGLRLIYFSYDVKMKEKGDIPEGYSVSREKKERFSLILESASTNQTSMYLCASSTGGENSPLHFGNGTRLTVT.

The chain carries TRBV5-4 and TRBJ1-1; D may be TRBD1 (6 bases). The CDR3 loop spans 14 amino acids. The ends were cut back, 5 bases at V and 0 bases at J, with 11 bases in the middle. CDR1 is SGHNT, CDR2 YYREEE, per germline (reference sequence). CDR3 DNA: TGTGCCAGCAGACGGACAGAGTTGAACACTGAAGCTTTCTTT. Translated, it gives CASRRTELNTEAFF.

This clone was counted only a few times. This rearrangement joins TRBV30 to TRBJ2-7; D is uncertain. CDR3 length: 13 residues. Germline CDR1 GTSNPN, CDR2 SVGIG (reference sequence). Trimming left V 2 bases short and J 2 bases short, with 10 bases between. The CDR3 DNA follows: TGTGCCTGGAGTCGCCTGGCCACCTACGAGCAGTACTTC. This gives the protein CAWSRLATYEQYF.

The chain joins TRBV2 to TRBJ1-2; D not certain. The CDR3 extends over 14 amino acids. Trimming shortened V by 6 bases and J by 2 bases, and 13 bases separated the two germline ends. The germline V gene has CDR1 SNHLY and CDR2 FYNNEI. As DNA, the CDR3 is TGTGCCAGCAGGCCCCGAACCCTAAACTATGGCTACACCTTC. Translation: CASRPRTLNYGYTF.

The J gene is TRBJ2-7, the V gene TRBV7-9, with D possibly being TRBD2 (7 bases). Per germline, CDR1 SEHNR and CDR2 FQNEAQ (reference sequence). V was clipped by 2 bases and J by 0 bases, with 14 bases between them. There are 16 residues in the CDR3. The CDR3 nucleotides read TGTGCCAGCAGCTTATGGGGGGGCAGGGACTCCTACGAGCAGTACTTC. Translated: CASSLWGGRDSYEQYF. Based on the CDR3 plus reference TRBV7-9 and TRBJ2-7, the full variable domain is DTGVSQNPRHKITKRGQNVTFRCDPISEHNRLYWYRQTLGQGPEFLTYFQNEAQLEKSRLLSDRFSAERPKGSFSTLEIQRTEQGDSAMYLCASSLWGGRDSYEQYFGPGTRLTVT.